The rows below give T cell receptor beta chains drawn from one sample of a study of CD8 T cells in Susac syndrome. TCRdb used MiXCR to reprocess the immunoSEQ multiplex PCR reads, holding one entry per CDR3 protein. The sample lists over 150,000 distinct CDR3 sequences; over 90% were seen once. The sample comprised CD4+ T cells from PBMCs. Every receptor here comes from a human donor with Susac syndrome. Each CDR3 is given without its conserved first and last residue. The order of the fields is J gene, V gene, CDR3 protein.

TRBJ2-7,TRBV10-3,AIRQGPGEQY
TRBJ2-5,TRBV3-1,ASSQDLVQEIQETQY
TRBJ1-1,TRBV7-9,ASSTLGGRTEAF
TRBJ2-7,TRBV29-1,SVGDRGNEQY
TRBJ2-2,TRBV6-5,ASSYSLAGTGELF
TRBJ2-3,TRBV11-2,ASSLREGVGTDTQY
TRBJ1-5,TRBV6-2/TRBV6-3,ASNEWGVYSNQPQH
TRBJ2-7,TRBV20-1,SARDRASGRWSSYEQY
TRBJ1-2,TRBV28,ASSSGRGYT
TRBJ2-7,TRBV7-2,ASSLNTLYEQY
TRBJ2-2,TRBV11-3,ASRKENTGELF
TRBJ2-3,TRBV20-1,SAPRQGGTDTQY
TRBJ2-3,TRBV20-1,STRGGRGTDTQY
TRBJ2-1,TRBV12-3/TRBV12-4,ASSLDEQF
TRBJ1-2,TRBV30,ASYPRDLYGYT
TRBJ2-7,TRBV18,ASSPPGSSYEQY
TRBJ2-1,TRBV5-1,ASSLSGTGNNEQF
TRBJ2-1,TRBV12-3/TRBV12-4,ASSYAGTTINEQF
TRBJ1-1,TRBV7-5,ISVPVVRWEANTEAF
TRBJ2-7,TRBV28,ASSQPPGEQY
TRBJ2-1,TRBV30,AWSGGPSGRSGQF
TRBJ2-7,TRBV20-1,SARDGTSGSNYEQY
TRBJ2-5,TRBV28,ASSNRDYRNQETQY
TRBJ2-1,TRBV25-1,ASSDLFEQF
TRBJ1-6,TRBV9,ASSVGGQKNSPLH
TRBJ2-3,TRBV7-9,ASSVSGGRRDTQY
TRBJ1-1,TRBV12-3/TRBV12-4,ASNKDGMNTEAF
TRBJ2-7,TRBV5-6,ASSRPEGGRYEQY
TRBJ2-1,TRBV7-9,ASSFKAQGPWNEQF
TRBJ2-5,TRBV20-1,SAQGGTETQY
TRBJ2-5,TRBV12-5,ASGLGRAVQETQY
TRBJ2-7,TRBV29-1,SVVGVAGGLYEQY
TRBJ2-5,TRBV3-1,ASSQDLSSGRAQY
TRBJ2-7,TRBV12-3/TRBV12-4,ASSFRTSVYEQY
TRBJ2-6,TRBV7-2,ASSLAYSTGANVLT
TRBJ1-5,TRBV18,ASSPTGGANQPQH
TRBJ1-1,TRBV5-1,ASSLDPTGTEAF
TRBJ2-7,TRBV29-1,SVQQEQGSDYEQY
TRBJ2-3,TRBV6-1,ASSEAHVGPAYTDTQY
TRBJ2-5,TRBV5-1,ASSILAGAVETQY
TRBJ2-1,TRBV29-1,SVEAGGYNEQF